The present entry profiles one TCR beta chain with its context. This entry belongs to a study of blood T cell repertoires in COVID-19. Turning to the study itself: The analysed material was cDNA or gDNA that came from T cells, B-cell-depleted T cells, or PBMCs.

Original analysis: Reference gene primer amplification in the assay estimated nucleated cell counts. TCRdb's copy holds only in-frame clones and misses some; the assay was immunoSEQ multiplex PCR. V and J calls and clone size are copied from that table; D and trimming were computed from the DNA. The data hold 98,000 or so clones, with 90% to 95% observed a single time. Losses at the gene ends were 8 bases for V and 6 bases for J; bases not matched to a gene: 4. The CDR3 totals 14 residues. CDR1 and CDR2 (germline): MNHEY, SMNVEV (reference sequence). The chain couples TRBV27 to TRBJ2-2, with TRBD2 matching over 12 bases. The receptor was isolated from a human donor in a cohort sampled during active COVID-19. Material for sequencing was peripheral blood. CDR3 bases: TGTGCCAGCTGGGGACTAGCGGGCTCCGGGGAGCTGTTTTTT. Translated, it gives CASWGLAGSGELFF.